These 20 T cell receptor beta chains originate from one sample sequenced in a study of cytomegalovirus exposure and HLA in healthy donors (dated by TCRdb to the late 2010s). Libraries were prepared through the immunoSEQ multiplex PCR assay. The multiplex PCR relied on a mix of 60 forward primers for TCR Vbeta segments and 13 reverse primers for TCR Jbeta segments. The table comes from immuneACCESS by way of TCRdb, which keeps in-frame sequences with V and J called. Part of the clones is missing from these tables; in studies checked, under half for an unresolved V gene and the rest for unknown reasons. This sample lists under 150,000 clones; approximately 84% were detected once. The ten largest account for 2.5% to 3% of the sample. The material sequenced was PBMCs. Receptor source: a boy younger than 10 in good health and CMV-seronegative.

The CDR3, as DNA: TGCAGCGACTCGGACAGGGAAAAAGCTTTCTTT. It codes for CSDSDREKAFF. The rearrangement links TRBV29-1 to TRBJ1-1; the match to TRBD1 covers 8 bases. The CDR3 has 11 residues. Germline CDR1 SQVTM, CDR2 ANQGSEA. V was pared by 7 bases and J by 9 bases, with 7 bases of the junction left unmatched. The full variable domain, its missing parts supplied by reference TRBV29-1 and TRBJ1-1, is SAVISQKPSRDICQRGTSLTIQCQVDSQVTMMFWYRQQPGQSLTLIATANQGSEATYESGFVIDKFPISRPNLTFSTLTVSNMSPEDSSIYLCSDSDREKAFFGQGTRLTVV.

V gene TRBV5-1 combines with J gene TRBJ2-2, with TRBD2 matching 9 bases. CDR1 is SGHRS, CDR2 YFSETQ, per germline. The CDR3 contains 16 residues. V shed 0 bases and J 7 bases; nucleotides not matched to a gene: 7. DNA of the CDR3: TGCGCCAGCAGCTTGGAGGCTAGCGGGGATTTCGGGGAGCTGTTTTTT. This encodes CASSLEASGDFGELFF.

In this sample, this clone turned up once. This rearrangement joins TRBV7-2 to TRBJ1-2, with no clear D. CDR3 length equals 15 residues. Trimming shortened V by 4 bases and J by 3 bases, and 15 bases separated the two germline ends. Germline CDR1 SGHTA, CDR2 FQGNSA. CDR3 in amino acids: CASSSTRWRDYGYTF. DNA of the CDR3: TGTGCCAGCAGCTCCACCCGTTGGAGGGACTATGGCTACACCTTC. Supplemented by reference TRBV7-2 and TRBJ1-2, the full variable domain reads GAGVSQSPSNKVTEKGKDVELRCDPISGHTALYWYRQSLGQGLEFLIYFQGNSAPDKSGLPSDRFSAERTGGSVSTLTIQRTQQEDSAVYLCASSSTRWRDYGYTFGSGTRLTVV.

This chain uses TRBV10-3 with TRBJ2-5; tentative D call: TRBD2 (8 bases). The CDR3 sequence is 17 residues long. From germline, CDR1 is ENHRY and CDR2 SYGVKD. The V gene lost 11 bases and the J gene lost 5 bases, with 30 bases spanning the gap. The CDR3 coding sequence is TGTGCCTCCGGACAGGCCCTTATACCCGGGGGGGGTGAGACCCAGTACTTC. It translates to CASGQALIPGGGETQYF.

The V and J genes are TRBV15 and TRBJ2-7; 10 bases align to TRBD2. This CDR3 has 17 amino acids. Germline CDR1 reads LNHNV; CDR2 reads YYDKDF (reference sequence). With 0 bases clipped from V and 3 bases from J, the junction kept 8 bases outside the gene matches. The CDR3 region has the DNA TGTGCCACCAGCAGAGATCGGACAGCTAGCGGGAGCTACGAGCAGTACGTC. Translation gives CATSRDRTASGSYEQYV.

The V gene is TRBV4-3, the J gene TRBJ2-1; D may be TRBD2 (5 bases). Looked up from germline, CDR1 is LGHNA and CDR2 is YSLEER. Trimming left V 6 bases short and J 0 bases short, with 15 bases between. The CDR3 extends over 16 amino acids. CDR3 DNA: TGCGCCAGCAGGTTAGGACTTTCCTACTCCTACAATGAGCAGTTCTTC. As protein: CASRLGLSYSYNEQFF.

This clone has only one observation. V and J are TRBV27 and TRBJ1-2; possible D gene TRBD1, 6 bases. Trimming took 5 bases from V and 8 from J, leaving 24 bases between them. Germline-derived CDR1 and CDR2 are MNHEY and SMNVEV (reference sequence). CDR3 length: 16 amino acids. The CDR3 DNA follows: TGTGCCAGCAGTGGGGTAGGGTGGGACACCAAAGGAGGCTACACCTTC. Encoded protein: CASSGVGWDTKGGYTF.

The genes are TRBV19 and TRBJ2-1, with TRBD2 matching over 7 bases. V shed 10 bases and J 10 bases; nucleotides not matched to a gene: 13. The V gene's germline CDR1 is LNHDA and CDR2 SQIVND (reference sequence). This CDR3 is 13 amino acids long. The CDR3 coding sequence is TGTGCCACCGGAGGGGAGGTCGGGGGGGAGCAGTTCTTC. It translates to CATGGEVGGEQFF. Variable domain in full (rest from reference TRBV19 and TRBJ2-1): DGGITQSPKYLFRKEGQNVTLSCEQNLNHDAMYWYRQDPGQGLRLIYYSQIVNDFQKGDIAEGYSVSREKKESFPLTVTSAQKNPTAFYLCATGGEVGGEQFFGPGTRLTVL.

The rearrangement links TRBV18 to TRBJ1-1, with D possibly TRBD1 on 6 matching bases. The CDR3 extends over 15 amino acids. V was shortened by 1 base and J by 3 bases, with 12 bases between the two germline ends. The germline V gene encodes CDR1 KGHSH and CDR2 LQKENI. CDR3 sequence (DNA): TGTGCCAGCTCACCACGAAAAGGGACATACACTGAAGCTTTCTTT. It translates to CASSPRKGTYTEAFF.

This chain uses TRBV19 with TRBJ2-2; TRBD1 agrees at 11 bases. Germline V gene lookup returns CDR1 LNHDA and CDR2 SQIVND (reference sequence). J was trimmed by 5 bases and V by 1 base; bases with no gene match: 6. This CDR3 is 17 amino acids long. The CDR3 DNA sequence: TGTGCCAGTAGTATAGGGACAGGGGGCGCATCTACCGGGGAGCTGTTTTTT. Translated: CASSIGTGGASTGELFF.

The chain has TRBV7-3 and TRBJ1-1, with TRBD1 as a possible D gene (6 bases). CDR3 length equals 16 residues. Germline V gene sequence: CDR1 SGHTA, CDR2 FQGTGA. V lost 8 bases and J lost 5, with 24 bases in between. The CDR3 spells CASAPRDNLDKTEAFF. The CDR3 nucleotides read TGTGCCAGCGCCCCCCGGGACAACTTGGATAAAACTGAAGCTTTCTTT.

This sequence joins TRBV6-6 and TRBJ2-1; 7 nucleotides match TRBD2. Unmatched junction bases numbered 4, after V lost 8 bases and J lost 0 bases. CDR3 length equals 14 residues. CDR1 is MNHNY and CDR2 is SVGAGI in the germline V gene (reference sequence). CDR3 nucleotide sequence: TGTGCCAGCTCACAGCGGGGCTCCTACAATGAGCAGTTCTTC. Translating it yields CASSQRGSYNEQFF.

A single count supports this clone. J is TRBJ2-7 and V is TRBV30, with D perhaps matching TRBD2 (6 bases). Trimming took off 3 bases at V and 7 bases at J, with 10 bases between the two ends. CDR1 is GTSNPN and CDR2 is SVGIG in the germline V gene (reference sequence). This CDR3 contains 11 residues. CDR3 residues: CAWRIGSEQYF. CDR3 nucleotides: TGTGCCTGGAGGATCGGGAGTGAGCAGTACTTC.

This clone is a singleton in its sample. The CDR3 coding sequence is TGTGCCAGCAGCGCACAGGTCTCGAACACTGAAGCTTTCTTT. This codes for CASSAQVSNTEAFF. The V and J genes are TRBV9 and TRBJ1-1, with D maybe TRBD1 (5 bases). From germline, CDR1 is SGDLS and CDR2 YYNGEE. Trimming shortened V by 3 bases and J by 1 base, and 10 bases separated the two germline ends. The CDR3 spans 14 residues.

This rearrangement joins TRBV4-2 to TRBJ2-7; no firm D call. This CDR3 is built from 14 residues. CDR1 is LGHNA and CDR2 is YNFKEQ in the germline V gene. V was shortened by 0 bases and J by 0 bases, with 6 bases between the two germline ends. The CDR3 DNA follows: TGTGCCAGCAGCCAAGAGAGGAGCTCCTACGAGCAGTACTTC. It encodes CASSQERSSYEQYF.

This clone was found once. The rearrangement joins TRBV6-6 to TRBJ2-5; possible D gene TRBD2, 7 bases. Trimming shortened V by 0 bases and J by 5 bases, and 13 bases separated the two germline ends. Germline values: CDR1 MNHNY, CDR2 SVGAGI (reference sequence). The CDR3 totals 15 residues. CDR3 loop: CASSYSEGGGETQYF. The CDR3 nucleotides read TGTGCCAGCAGTTACTCCGAGGGAGGGGGTGAGACCCAGTACTTC.

The chain couples TRBV7-8 to TRBJ2-3; 10 bases align to TRBD2. The CDR3 totals 16 residues. The germline CDR1 and CDR2 sequences are SGHVS and FQNEAQ. V trimming: 5 bases; J trimming: 4 bases; junction bases outside the gene matches: 9. This chain's CDR3 is CASSRLGAGGADTQYF. The CDR3 nucleotides read TGTGCCAGCAGCCGCTTGGGAGCGGGAGGGGCAGATACGCAGTATTTT.

V is TRBV4-3 and J is TRBJ1-1; D possibly corresponds to TRBD1 (5 bases). Germline V gives CDR1 LGHNA, CDR2 YSLEER. The CDR3 contains 15 residues. Deletions cut 4 bases from V and 0 bases from J, with 12 bases between. The CDR3 region is CASSLSDSMNTEAFF. DNA for the CDR3: TGCGCCAGCAGCCTAAGCGACAGTATGAACACTGAAGCTTTCTTT.

The rearrangement joins TRBV2 to TRBJ2-3, with D possibly TRBD1 on 6 matching bases. CDR3 length equals 13 residues. V gave up 8 bases and J gave up 4 bases, with 13 bases separating them. Looked up from germline, CDR1 is SNHLY and CDR2 is FYNNEI. For the CDR3, the DNA is TGTGCCAGCCTCAACAGGGTGGCAGATACGCAGTATTTT. Translation gives CASLNRVADTQYF. Supplemented by reference TRBV2 and TRBJ2-3, the full variable domain reads EPEVTQTPSHQVTQMGQEVILRCVPISNHLYFYWYRQILGQKVEFLVSFYNNEISEKSEIFDDQFSVERPDGSNFTLKIRSTKLEDSAMYFCASLNRVADTQYFGPGTRLTVL.

The rearrangement links TRBV6-1 to TRBJ2-7; 11 bases match TRBD2. The CDR3 loop spans 15 amino acids. Germline trimming cut 1 base from V and 5 bases from J; bases unmatched to any gene: 4. Germline CDR1 and CDR2: MNHNS and SASEGT. The chain's CDR3 is CASSEDGTSGDEQYV. In nucleotides, the CDR3 is TGTGCCAGCAGTGAAGACGGGACTAGCGGAGACGAGCAGTACGTC.